Reported below is one TCR beta chain. Antigen: not known. The source of the sample is a study of shared clonotypes between healthy human individuals. CDR3 size: 14 residues. Between the trimmed V and J ends, which lost 2 bases and 4 bases, there was a span of 11 bases. Germline V lookup: CDR1 SGHAT, CDR2 FQNNGV. Only in-frame clones appear in the TCRdb table, and some are missing; sequencing was by immunoSEQ multiplex PCR. The profile shows around 2.5 million clones, under 95% of them singletons. General study results and limits: Read depth was anticipated to influence clonotype sharing among donors.

This sequence originates from a young man in good health. Some clones in this sample may be carry-over from other donors' samples. Material: naive CD4+ T cells from PBMCs. Subset denoted: CD45RA+ positively selected. This chain uses TRBV11-2 with TRBJ1-1; D is undetermined. CDR3 nucleotides: TGTGCCAGCAGCTTATACCTGGGAGGCACTGAAGCTTTCTTT. Amino acid sequence: CASSLYLGGTEAFF.